The 21 T cell receptor beta chains below all came from one sample that was sequenced in a study of human T cells and chemical hapten exposure. TCRdb itself ran the RACE reads through MiXCR, one entry per CDR3 protein. The sample yields tens of thousands of distinct CDR3 sequences, 8.5% to 9% seen once. Indicated time point: healthy volunteer bleed at 2 weeks. The authors' total RNA extraction used unfractionated whole blood. The sample consisted of whole blood. The receptors derive from a female donor in good health. Some clones in this sample may be carry-over from other donors' samples.

There are many counts of this clonotype. The V and J genes are TRBV5-1 and TRBJ2-6; D not resolved. Deletions cut 1 base from V and 0 bases from J, with 8 bases between. This CDR3 region has 16 residues. Germline V gene data show CDR1 as SGHRS and CDR2 as YFSETQ. The DNA of the CDR3 is TGCGCCAGCAGCTTGTCCGTAAGCTCTGGGGCCAACGTCCTGACTTTC. Residues: CASSLSVSSGANVLTF.

This clonotype was picked up a small number of times. The CDR3 region is CATSRPEGTQYF. The CDR3 bases are TGTGCCACCTCGCGGCCGGAGGGGACCCAGTACTTC. V is TRBV24-1 and J is TRBJ2-5; tentative D call: TRBD2 (6 bases). Germline assignment: CDR1 KGHDR and CDR2 SFDVKD. V was pared by 9 bases and J by 7 bases, with 14 bases between. The CDR3 sequence is 12 residues long.

The sample holds many counts of this clonotype. J is TRBJ1-5 and V is TRBV28; no clear D. This CDR3 contains 14 residues. V shed 2 bases and J shed 0 bases, with 5 bases lying between them. CDR1 is MDHEN and CDR2 is SYDVKM in the germline V gene. CDR3 DNA: TGTGCCAGCAGTTTAGGGGTTAGCAATCAGCCCCAGCATTTT. The encoded protein is CASSLGVSNQPQHF.

This clonotype was counted a few times. V usage is TRBV28 and J usage is TRBJ2-6, with D tentatively TRBD1 (6 bases). The CDR3 is made up of 15 amino acids. CDR1 and CDR2 from the germline V gene are MDHEN and SYDVKM. Trimming pared 6 bases from V and 0 bases from J, leaving 9 bases between. CDR3 coding DNA: TGTGCCAGCAGGCAACAGGGCTCTGGGGCCAACGTCCTGACTTTC. Encoded protein: CASRQQGSGANVLTF.

This clonotype showed up many times. The chain uses TRBV20-1 and TRBJ1-4; the match to TRBD1 covers 11 bases. The germline gives CDR1 DFQATT, CDR2 SNEGSKA (reference sequence). This CDR3 is built from 14 residues. The V and J ends lost 5 bases and 7 bases, in that order; junction bases with no gene match: 6. In DNA, the CDR3 is TGCAGTGCTCACCGGGACAGGGGGTTTGAAAAACTGTTTTTT. Its protein is CSAHRDRGFEKLFF.

The rearrangement links TRBV4-2 to TRBJ2-7, with a weak D call TRBD2 (5 bases). Trimming took 0 bases from V and 2 from J, leaving 11 bases between them. This CDR3 region has 15 residues. CDR1 and CDR2 from the germline V gene are LGHNA and YNFKEQ. The CDR3 protein is CASSQDRSGTYEQYF. The CDR3 DNA reads as TGTGCCAGCAGCCAAGATCGGAGCGGCACCTACGAGCAGTACTTC.

The chain carries TRBV6-6 and TRBJ2-5; 13 nucleotides align to TRBD2. The junction had 7 bases not matched to a gene; V was cut back by 6 bases and J by 6 bases. This CDR3 is 15 amino acids long. Per germline, CDR1 MNHNY and CDR2 SVGAGI (reference sequence). CDR3 loop: CASSLGLAGEKTQYF. CDR3 DNA sequence: TGTGCCAGCAGCCTAGGACTAGCGGGAGAAAAGACCCAGTACTTC.

This clonotype was detected a few times. The V call is TRBV27, the J call TRBJ1-5; possibly TRBD1 for D (5 bases). Germline assignment: CDR1 MNHEY and CDR2 SMNVEV (reference sequence). V lost 2 bases to trimming and J lost 7 bases, with 18 bases between them. The CDR3 runs to 16 residues. CDR3 residues: CASSLAGGGFDQPQHF. The CDR3 nucleotides are TGTGCCAGCAGTTTAGCAGGTGGGGGGTTTGACCAGCCCCAGCATTTT.

For the CDR3, the DNA is TGTGCCACCAGTGATCGGCGACTAGCGGGACTAGACACCGGGGAGCTGTTTTTT. This gives the protein CATSDRRLAGLDTGELFF. The chain uses TRBV24-1 and TRBJ2-2; 11 positions agree with TRBD2. The CDR3 sequence is 18 residues long. Germline assignment: CDR1 KGHDR and CDR2 SFDVKD. The V gene end was trimmed by 3 bases and the J gene end by 3 bases; junction bases not matched to a gene: 8.

The CDR3 nucleotides read TGCAGTGCTAGACCAGGGGGGCGGGGGCGCCTAAGTAATTCACCCCTCCACTTT. Residues: CSARPGGRGRLSNSPLHF. This chain connects TRBV20-1 to TRBJ1-6, with 7 bases aligning to TRBD1. The CDR3 contains 18 residues. Germline-derived CDR1 and CDR2 are DFQATT and SNEGSKA (reference sequence). Unmatched junction bases numbered 16, after V lost 2 bases and J lost 6 bases.

V usage is TRBV29-1 and J usage is TRBJ1-1; the D is unclear. This CDR3 has 13 amino acids. Germline-derived CDR1 and CDR2 are SQVTM and ANQGSEA. V lost 6 bases, J lost 4 bases, and 15 bases lay in between. DNA of the CDR3: TGCAGCGTGTCGGGAGTCCAGGCCACTGAAGCTTTCTTT. Its translation: CSVSGVQATEAFF. Drawing the rest from reference TRBV29-1 and TRBJ1-1, the complete variable domain is SAVISQKPSRDICQRGTSLTIQCQVDSQVTMMFWYRQQPGQSLTLIATANQGSEATYESGFVIDKFPISRPNLTFSTLTVSNMSPEDSSIYLCSVSGVQATEAFFGQGTRLTVV.

The chain recombines TRBV20-1 with TRBJ1-5, with 7 bases fitting TRBD1. V shed 7 bases and J 7 bases; nucleotides not matched to a gene: 7. Germline lookup yields CDR1 DFQATT and CDR2 SNEGSKA (reference sequence). The CDR3 is 12 amino acids. The chain's CDR3 is CSGRQGQQPQHF. For the CDR3, the DNA is TGCAGTGGAAGACAGGGCCAGCAGCCCCAGCATTTT.

This chain links TRBV29-1 with TRBJ2-3, with TRBD1 matching over 7 bases. There are 13 residues in the CDR3. J lost 3 bases, V lost 6 bases, and 6 bases had no gene match. Germline loops: CDR1 SQVTM, CDR2 ANQGSEA. CDR3 DNA: TGCAGCGTGCGACAGGGAACGACAGATACGCAGTATTTT. This gives the protein CSVRQGTTDTQYF.

This clonotype was seen repeatedly, ten times or more. This chain links TRBV6-1 with TRBJ2-1; D remains ambiguous. V dropped 2 bases and J dropped 1 base, with 3 bases sitting between them. Germline V lookup: CDR1 MNHNS, CDR2 SASEGT. CDR3 length: 13 residues. The CDR3 loop reads CASSEISYNEQFF. The CDR3 bases are TGTGCCAGCAGTGAAATATCCTACAATGAGCAGTTCTTC.

The chain joins TRBV5-5 to TRBJ2-7, with D possibly being TRBD1 (5 bases). The CDR3 has 16 amino acids. Trimming shortened V by 4 bases and J by 4 bases, and 21 bases separated the two germline ends. Germline V gene lookup returns CDR1 SGHKS and CDR2 YYEKEE (reference sequence). The CDR3 DNA reads as TGTGCCAGCAGCCCGCTGACAGAGCAAGTAATTTACGAGCAGTACTTC. As protein: CASSPLTEQVIYEQYF.

This clonotype was detected a few times. This chain connects TRBV15 to TRBJ2-2; D is unresolved. Deletions cut 0 bases from V and 4 bases from J, with 3 bases between. Germline loops: CDR1 LNHNV, CDR2 YYDKDF (reference sequence). The CDR3 has 13 residues. The CDR3 bases are TGTGCCACCAGCAGAGACCGCACCGGGGAGCTGTTTTTT. Translation gives CATSRDRTGELFF.

The V and J genes are TRBV14 and TRBJ1-2; D unresolved. Per the germline V gene, CDR1 is SGHDN and CDR2 is FVKESK. Trimming cost V 3 bases and J 4 bases, with 15 bases left between them. This CDR3 is built from 15 residues. This CDR3 reads CASSHTHRAVYGYTF. Here the CDR3 DNA reads TGTGCCAGCAGCCATACGCATCGAGCCGTCTATGGCTACACCTTC.

This clonotype was observed at least ten times. The chain carries TRBV20-1 and TRBJ2-7; possibly TRBD1 or TRBD2 for D (5 bases each). Per germline, CDR1 DFQATT and CDR2 SNEGSKA (reference sequence). The CDR3 covers 14 residues. V shed 3 bases and J shed 3 bases, with 15 bases lying between them. CDR3 DNA: TGCAGTGCTAGTTCCGGGACCGCGGTCTACGAGCAGTACTTC. Amino acids: CSASSGTAVYEQYF.

This clonotype was recorded at least ten times. V gene TRBV5-8 combines with J gene TRBJ2-7, with D maybe TRBD1 (5 bases). V dropped 4 bases and J dropped 1 base, with 9 bases sitting between them. CDR3 size: 13 residues. Germline loops: CDR1 SGHTS, CDR2 YDEGEE. The CDR3 region is CASSPDRSYEQYF. CDR3 DNA: TGTGCCAGCAGCCCAGACAGATCCTACGAGCAGTACTTC.

A few counts support this clonotype. The chain recombines TRBV2 with TRBJ2-3, with 10 bases identical to TRBD1. The V gene end was trimmed by 6 bases and the J gene end by 6 bases; junction bases not matched to a gene: 0. CDR3 length: 12 residues. CDR1 and CDR2 (germline): SNHLY, FYNNEI. CDR3 protein: CASRGQGDTQYF. CDR3 nucleotide sequence: TGTGCCAGCAGGGGACAGGGGGATACGCAGTATTTT.

This clonotype was recorded many times. V gene TRBV10-3 combines with J gene TRBJ2-6; TRBD1 might be the D (6 bases). Germline V gives CDR1 ENHRY, CDR2 SYGVKD. The length of the CDR3 is 17 residues. The V gene lost 2 bases and the J gene lost 0 bases, with 11 bases spanning the gap. The CDR3 DNA sequence: TGTGCCATCAGTGAGGGGACAATTACCTCTGGGGCCAACGTCCTGACTTTC. Residues: CAISEGTITSGANVLTF.